This TCR beta chain is drawn from a study of human T cells and chemical hapten exposure. About the research overall: Slight volume differences across pooled libraries mainly accounted for varying per-sample TCR yields. Notes on the study in general: The number of TCRs over 1 in 1000 frequency stayed unchanged after DPC.

In this sample, this clonotype turned up many times. The target antigen is unknown. Trimming shortened V by 4 bases and J by 2 bases, and 20 bases separated the two germline ends. CDR1 is DFQATT, CDR2 SNEGSKA, per germline (reference sequence). The CDR3 covers 16 residues. The library labeled individual cDNA molecules by adding unique molecular identifiers to them. TCRdb reprocessed the RACE reads with MiXCR, giving one entry per CDR3 protein. The table has about 50,000 distinct CDR3 sequences, about 3.9% seen once; the top ten hold 1.5% to 2%. Noted time point: healthy volunteer bleed at 2 weeks. Unfractionated whole blood was the source of the extracted total RNA.

This TCR derives from a female donor in good health. Some clones in this sample may be carry-over from other donors' samples. The chain joins TRBV20-1 to TRBJ2-5; weak D call: TRBD1 (5 bases). The sequencing input was whole blood. The CDR3 bases are TGCAGTGCTAAGGCCGTTGAGGCAGGGTCACAAGAGACCCAGTACTTC. Its protein product is CSAKAVEAGSQETQYF.